One and the same sample provided the 7 T cell receptor beta chains below, sequenced in a study of blood T cell repertoires in COVID-19. Measured with immunoSEQ multiplex PCR; TCRdb has only the in-frame clones, and not every one. The profile covers 35,000 to 45,000 clones, with roughly 90% appearing a single time and around 15% taken by the ten largest. The sequenced material came from peripheral blood. The receptors derive from a human donor in a cohort sampled during active COVID-19.

The rearrangement links TRBV9 to TRBJ1-2; weak D call: TRBD1 (6 bases). This CDR3 contains 17 residues. Germline assignment: CDR1 SGDLS and CDR2 YYNGEE. The V end lost 1 base, the J end lost 0 bases, and 16 bases lay between the germline ends. The CDR3 spells CASSVNPRTEPNYGYTF. The CDR3 DNA follows: TGTGCCAGCAGCGTAAACCCTCGGACAGAGCCTAACTATGGCTACACCTTC.

The chain has TRBV9 and TRBJ2-1; 10 nucleotides align to TRBD2. Trimming cost V 4 bases and J 6 bases; bases outside gene matches: 13. The CDR3 totals 17 residues. CDR1 and CDR2 from the germline V gene are SGDLS and YYNGEE. The CDR3 DNA sequence: TGTGCCAGCAGCCCCAAGACCACGCGGACTAGCGGCAATGAGCAGTTCTTC. Amino acids: CASSPKTTRTSGNEQFF.

This rearrangement joins TRBV7-9 to TRBJ2-7; 7 nucleotides agree with TRBD1. V shed 5 bases and J 1 base; nucleotides not matched to a gene: 5. In germline, CDR1 is SEHNR, CDR2 FQNEAQ (reference sequence). The CDR3 length is 14 residues. The CDR3 coding sequence is TGTGCCAGCAGCCCCAGGGGGTATTCCTACGAGCAGTACTTC. It is translated as CASSPRGYSYEQYF.

The rearrangement joins TRBV19 to TRBJ2-5; 7 bases are shared with TRBD1. The CDR3 consists of 14 residues. Germline V lookup: CDR1 LNHDA, CDR2 SQIVND (reference sequence). V was pared by 4 bases and J by 3 bases, with 5 bases of the junction left unmatched. The CDR3 DNA reads TGTGCCAGTAGTACCACCGGGACAGAAGAGACCCAGTACTTC. This codes for CASSTTGTEETQYF.

The chain couples TRBV5-1 to TRBJ2-1; D is unclear. This CDR3 contains 15 residues. Trimming took off 4 bases at V and 0 bases at J, with 11 bases between the two ends. Germline V gene data show CDR1 as SGHRS and CDR2 as YFSETQ. CDR3 bases: TGCGCCAGCAGCCCCGAAGGAGCCTCCTACAATGAGCAGTTCTTC. Amino acids: CASSPEGASYNEQFF.

The genes are TRBV19 and TRBJ1-1; the match to TRBD1 covers 8 bases. Germline lookup yields CDR1 LNHDA and CDR2 SQIVND (reference sequence). V shed 5 bases, J shed 1 base, and the junction held 3 bases outside the gene matches. The CDR3 runs to 14 residues. The CDR3 DNA sequence: TGTGCCAGTAGTCTTGGACAGGGGAACACTGAAGCTTTCTTT. Encoded protein: CASSLGQGNTEAFF.

The DNA for the CDR3 is TGTGCCAGCAGTGAGGATCAGGGAGGGGTAGGCACTGAAGCTTTCTTT. Its translation: CASSEDQGGVGTEAFF. This sequence joins TRBV2 and TRBJ1-1, with D maybe TRBD1 (5 bases). V was trimmed by 3 bases and J by 4 bases, leaving 18 bases between them. The CDR3 runs to 16 residues. Germline loops: CDR1 SNHLY, CDR2 FYNNEI.